This T cell receptor (beta chain) was profiled in a study of shared clonotypes between healthy human individuals. General study results and limits: Estimated richness was generally greater in naive than memory subsets.

Germline CDR1 is GTSNPN and CDR2 is SVGIG (reference sequence). CDR3 length equals 13 residues. V lost 4 bases and J lost 4, with 13 bases in between. As for this clone: What it recognizes is unknown.

Produced via immunoSEQ multiplex PCR; TCRdb's table is partial and in-frame only. In the table there are about 2 million clones, 85% to 95% of which are singletons. The rearrangement links TRBV30 to TRBJ1-2; D gene unclear. This clonotype was obtained from a man between 18 and 35 years old in good health. The specimen sequenced was naive CD4+ T cells sorted from blood. Noted subset: CD45RA+ positively selected. The CDR3 sequence: CAWTHREFYGYTF. Written as DNA, the CDR3 is TGTGCCTGGACCCATAGGGAGTTCTATGGCTACACCTTC.